Listed below are T cell receptor beta chains from one sample, sequenced in a study of T cell responses to AZD1222 COVID-19 vaccine. Libraries were prepared by immunoSEQ multiplex PCR; TCRdb keeps only in-frame clonotypes and omits some of them. The sample yields roughly 80,000 clones, roughly 90% seen once. The sequencing here drew on peripheral blood, taken on day 0 of MenACWY control vaccination. The receptors derive from an adult in good health. The CDR3 runs from the conserved cysteine through the conserved F or W. Each record gives: J gene, clone size, D gene, V gene, CDR3 DNA, CDR3 protein. The D gene is left open where the match is weak. Part of the rows lack a size; the others show once, few, many or a class for expanded clones.

j_call: TRBJ2-1; clone_size: .; d_call: .; v_call: TRBV19; cdr3_nt: TGTGCCAGTAGTATAAGGAGGGATGAGCAGTTCTTC; cdr3_aa: CASSIRRDEQFF
j_call: TRBJ1-6; clone_size: .; d_call: TRBD1; v_call: TRBV7-2; cdr3_nt: TGTGCCAGCAGATGGACAGGGCAAGACTATAATTCACCCCTCCACTTT; cdr3_aa: CASRWTGQDYNSPLHF
j_call: TRBJ1-1; clone_size: once; d_call: TRBD1; v_call: TRBV18; cdr3_nt: TGTGCCAGCTCACCTCAGACAGGGATGAACACTGAAGCTTTCTTT; cdr3_aa: CASSPQTGMNTEAFF
j_call: TRBJ2-4; clone_size: .; d_call: TRBD1; v_call: TRBV6-5; cdr3_nt: TGTGCCAGCAGTTACTCTTACCTGACAGGGCAGTACTTC; cdr3_aa: CASSYSYLTGQYF
j_call: TRBJ2-5; clone_size: .; d_call: .; v_call: TRBV19; cdr3_nt: TGTGCCAGTAGTATTCGGGGCCGAGAGGGGGAGACCCAGTACTTC; cdr3_aa: CASSIRGREGETQYF
j_call: TRBJ1-5; clone_size: once; d_call: .; v_call: TRBV5-6; cdr3_nt: TGTGCCAGCAGCTTGGACCAGAATCAGCCCCAGCATTTT; cdr3_aa: CASSLDQNQPQHF
j_call: TRBJ1-1; clone_size: .; d_call: TRBD1; v_call: TRBV7-9; cdr3_nt: TGTGCCAGCAGCTCTCAGGGGGCCAAGAACACTGAAGCTTTCTTT; cdr3_aa: CASSSQGAKNTEAFF
j_call: TRBJ1-1; clone_size: .; d_call: .; v_call: TRBV6-5; cdr3_nt: TGTGCCAGCAGTTACTCGATGGGGAACACTGAAGCTTTCTTT; cdr3_aa: CASSYSMGNTEAFF
j_call: TRBJ2-7; clone_size: .; d_call: .; v_call: TRBV7-8; cdr3_nt: TGTGCCAGCAGCGCCACCAACACACTCTCCTACGAGCAGTACTTC; cdr3_aa: CASSATNTLSYEQYF
j_call: TRBJ1-2; clone_size: once; d_call: TRBD1; v_call: TRBV6-6; cdr3_nt: TGTGCCAGCAGTTTCCTTAGACAGGGGACGAAAGGCTACACCTTC; cdr3_aa: CASSFLRQGTKGYTF